These 28 T cell receptor beta chains originate from one sample sequenced in a study of blood T cell repertoires in COVID-19. The table came from immunoSEQ multiplex PCR; TCRdb's copy has only in-frame clones and leaves some out. The table shows 250,000 to 300,000 clones, with roughly 89% occurring only once. Sequencing input: PBMCs or T cells enriched from blood (not recorded which). These receptors all stem from a woman between 40 and 55 years old who had recovered from COVID-19.

This sequence joins TRBV6-1 and TRBJ1-2; 7 bases map to TRBD1. CDR1 and CDR2 (germline): MNHNS, SASEGT. This CDR3 is 14 amino acids long. The V and J ends lost 1 base and 5 bases, in that order; junction bases with no gene match: 4. The CDR3 DNA follows: TGTGCCAGCAGTGAAGGGGGCAGGGGGTATGGCTACACCTTC. Its translation: CASSEGGRGYGYTF.

The chain carries TRBV24-1 and TRBJ2-3; tentative D call: TRBD2 (6 bases). V was shortened by 10 bases and J by 4 bases, with 17 bases between the two germline ends. Germline V lookup: CDR1 KGHDR, CDR2 SFDVKD. The CDR3 runs 14 residues. CDR3 region: CATSSGSGADTQYF. DNA of the CDR3: TGTGCCACTTCCTCCGGGAGTGGGGCAGATACGCAGTATTTT.

The chain carries TRBV27 and TRBJ2-4; D remains ambiguous. The CDR3 is 15 amino acids. From germline, CDR1 is MNHEY and CDR2 SMNVEV (reference sequence). The V gene lost 9 bases and the J gene lost 0 bases, with 15 bases spanning the gap. DNA of the CDR3: TGTGCCAGGAGGCCTGTACAACTAGCCAAAAACATTCAGTACTTC. Its protein product is CARRPVQLAKNIQYF.

The chain combines TRBV30 with TRBJ1-6, with no clear D. The V and J ends lost 6 bases and 3 bases respectively, with 12 bases between them. Germline V gives CDR1 GTSNPN, CDR2 SVGIG (reference sequence). The length of the CDR3 is 14 residues. The CDR3: CACKAGGYNSPLHF. The DNA of the CDR3 is TGTGCCTGTAAAGCGGGAGGCTATAATTCACCCCTCCACTTT.

The J gene is TRBJ1-1, the V gene TRBV5-1; D gene unclear. Germline V gene lookup returns CDR1 SGHRS and CDR2 YFSETQ. The germline V and J ends were trimmed by 0 bases and 5 bases, with 11 bases remaining between them. CDR3 size: 14 residues. This CDR3 is CASSLAVGRTEAFF. CDR3 nucleotides: TGCGCCAGCAGCTTGGCGGTAGGGAGGACTGAAGCTTTCTTT.

This chain joins TRBV29-1 and TRBJ1-2, with a weak D call TRBD1 (5 bases). Trimming left V 7 bases short and J 3 bases short, with 15 bases between. This CDR3 comprises 13 residues. Germline CDR1 SQVTM, CDR2 ANQGSEA. CDR3 nucleotide sequence: TGCAGCGCCCGAAGGGGTAGGGACTATGGCTACACCTTC. The encoded protein is CSARRGRDYGYTF.

The rearrangement uses TRBV6-5 and TRBJ1-5; D gene unclear. Germline V lookup: CDR1 MNHEY, CDR2 SVGAGI. This CDR3 has 14 residues. The V end lost 6 bases, the J end lost 9 bases, and 18 bases lay between the germline ends. CDR3 region: CASRNAGVVGPQHF. CDR3 nucleotide sequence: TGTGCCAGCAGGAACGCCGGGGTGGTGGGGCCCCAGCATTTT.

The chain joins TRBV12-3 or TRBV12-4 to TRBJ1-4, with D perhaps matching TRBD1 (5 bases). The V end lost 7 bases, the J end lost 8 bases, and 14 bases lay between the germline ends. The CDR3 totals 13 residues. CDR3 bases: TGTGCCAGCAAAGGGCAGGGCCCCGAAAAACTGTTTTTT. Translating gives CASKGQGPEKLFF.

V is TRBV1 and J is TRBJ2-1; the table gives TRBD2 as D, unverified against the DNA. TRBV1 is flagged as a pseudogene. CDR3 length equals 14 residues. CDR3 DNA: TGCACCAGCAGCCACAGCGGGACCAACAATGAGCAGTTCTTC. Amino acid sequence: CTSSHSGTNNEQFF.

The V call is TRBV2, the J call TRBJ1-2, with D unclear. The V and J ends lost 0 bases and 7 bases respectively, with 9 bases between them. The CDR3 length is 13 residues. Germline V lookup: CDR1 SNHLY, CDR2 FYNNEI. CDR3 nucleotide sequence: TGTGCCAGCAGTGAAGCGTTCGAGGGTGGCTACACCTTC. Translated, it gives CASSEAFEGGYTF.

V usage is TRBV7-3 and J usage is TRBJ2-1; TRBD2 matches at 9 bases. The length of the CDR3 is 16 residues. J gave up 5 bases and V 4 bases, and 9 bases lay outside the gene matches. CDR1 is SGHTA, CDR2 FQGTGA, per germline. The CDR3 nucleotides read TGTGCCAGCAGCTCGGAGGGGGGACTAGCACACAATGAGCAGTTCTTC. This translates into CASSSEGGLAHNEQFF.

This chain joins TRBV19 and TRBJ1-1; D unclear. Germline-derived CDR1 and CDR2 are LNHDA and SQIVND (reference sequence). The CDR3 spans 15 residues. V dropped 1 base and J dropped 0 bases, with 9 bases sitting between them. The CDR3 loop reads CASSIGITMNTEAFF. CDR3 nucleotides: TGTGCCAGTAGTATAGGCATCACTATGAACACTGAAGCTTTCTTT.

The chain couples TRBV9 to TRBJ1-2; D unclear. CDR1 is SGDLS and CDR2 is YYNGEE in the germline V gene. The CDR3 contains 14 residues. Trimming removed 4 bases from V and 2 bases from J, with 12 bases in between. As DNA, the CDR3 is TGTGCCAGCAGCCCCGCTGAACAGAACTATGGCTACACCTTC. It is translated as CASSPAEQNYGYTF.

This clone occurred once. The chain is built from TRBV7-8 and TRBJ1-2, with unresolved D. Germline V lookup: CDR1 SGHVS, CDR2 FQNEAQ. V was clipped by 2 bases and J by 8 bases, with 12 bases between them. The CDR3 totals 13 residues. DNA of the CDR3: TGTGCCAGCAGCTTATGGGCCGGGGAAGGCTACACCTTC. It translates to CASSLWAGEGYTF.

The V call is TRBV15, the J call TRBJ2-7; possible D gene TRBD2, 6 bases. The CDR3 runs 18 residues. CDR1 and CDR2 from the germline V gene are LNHNV and YYDKDF (reference sequence). V dropped 1 base and J dropped 7 bases, with 26 bases sitting between them. The CDR3 bases are TGTGCCACCAGCAGAGTCAAACGTATTCCGGGAACCGGAGGGGAGCAGTACTTC. Translating it yields CATSRVKRIPGTGGEQYF.

This chain joins TRBV5-1 and TRBJ2-3; 9 bases map to TRBD2. Trimming cost V 4 bases and J 6 bases; bases outside gene matches: 9. Germline V gene sequence: CDR1 SGHRS, CDR2 YFSETQ. There are 15 residues in the CDR3. CDR3 residues: CASSLAGGPTDTQYF. The CDR3 DNA reads TGCGCCAGCAGCCTGGCGGGGGGGCCAACGGATACGCAGTATTTT.

About this clone itself: The junction differs from germline at one of its ends, possibly a read error. The chain has TRBV7-7 and TRBJ2-1, with 13 bases lining up with TRBD2. The CDR3 is 16 amino acids. Germline lookup yields CDR1 SSHAT and CDR2 FNYEAQ (reference sequence). The CDR3 loop is CASSVQGLAGYNEQFF. The CDR3 nucleotides read TGTGCTAGCAGCGTCCAGGGACTAGCGGGATACAATGAGCAGTTCTTC.

The chain joins TRBV7-3 to TRBJ2-2, with D perhaps TRBD2 (6 bases). The CDR3 has 16 amino acids. V lost 1 base to trimming and J lost 1 base, with 10 bases between them. From germline, CDR1 is SGHTA and CDR2 FQGTGA. The CDR3, as DNA: TGTGCCAGCAGCTTAATTGGTAGCGGGAACACCGGGGAGCTGTTTTTT. It yields the protein CASSLIGSGNTGELFF.

Here the CDR3 DNA reads TGTGCCAGCAGCCCCGCGGGGAGGACCCCATTAAATATACAGTTCTTC. Its translation: CASSPAGRTPLNIQFF. This chain uses TRBV14 with TRBJ2-1; D possibly corresponds to TRBD2 (6 bases). Between the trimmed V and J ends, which lost 4 bases and 13 bases, there was a span of 26 bases. CDR3 length: 16 amino acids. Germline CDR1 reads SGHDN; CDR2 reads FVKESK.

The rearrangement uses TRBV6-5 and TRBJ2-7, with TRBD1 identical over 8 bases. The J segment lost 2 bases and the V segment lost 0 bases, leaving 3 bases of the junction unmatched. CDR3 length: 15 amino acids. Looked up from germline, CDR1 is MNHEY and CDR2 is SVGAGI. CDR3 sequence reads: CASSYSGQGTYEQYF. DNA of the CDR3: TGTGCCAGCAGTTACTCCGGACAGGGCACCTACGAGCAGTACTTC.

This rearrangement joins TRBV6-1 to TRBJ2-5; D is possibly TRBD1 (6 bases). Trimming took off 2 bases at V and 5 bases at J, with 18 bases between the two ends. CDR1 is MNHNS, CDR2 SASEGT, per germline. The CDR3 extends over 16 amino acids. The CDR3 DNA is TGTGCCAGCAGTGAAAGTTTTGGCAGGGGTTGGGAGACCCAGTACTTC. It is translated as CASSESFGRGWETQYF.

This rearrangement joins TRBV7-9 to TRBJ1-1; 8 bases align to TRBD1. This CDR3 is 17 amino acids long. Per germline, CDR1 SEHNR and CDR2 FQNEAQ (reference sequence). The J segment lost 3 bases and the V segment lost 5 bases, leaving 14 bases of the junction unmatched. The CDR3, as DNA: TGTGCCAGCAGCCCCGTCTATCAGGGGGCTGGGTACACTGAAGCTTTCTTT. Its translation is CASSPVYQGAGYTEAFF.

The chain carries TRBV3-1 (or the pseudogene TRBV3-2) and TRBJ2-3, with unresolved D. Trimming shortened V by 0 bases and J by 7 bases, and 14 bases separated the two germline ends. Per germline, CDR1 LGHDT and CDR2 YNNKEL (reference sequence). This CDR3 is built from 15 residues. CDR3 region: CASSQELLSSNTQYF. CDR3 sequence (DNA): TGTGCCAGCAGCCAAGAACTCCTTTCTTCAAATACGCAGTATTTT.

This chain joins TRBV2 and TRBJ2-7; 7 positions agree with TRBD1. The trim removed 3 bases at V and 6 bases at J, leaving 5 bases unmatched. This CDR3 comprises 13 residues. From germline, CDR1 is SNHLY and CDR2 FYNNEI. The CDR3 here is CASSDRQGLEQYF. CDR3 coding DNA: TGTGCCAGCAGTGACAGACAGGGTCTCGAGCAGTACTTC.

The chain employs TRBV5-1 and TRBJ2-5, with 7 bases identical to TRBD1. J lost 3 bases, V lost 2 bases, and 4 bases had no gene match. Per the germline V gene, CDR1 is SGHRS and CDR2 is YFSETQ. The CDR3 covers 14 residues. The CDR3 DNA sequence: TGCGCCAGCAGCTTCTCAACAGGGGAAGAGACCCAGTACTTC. Protein: CASSFSTGEETQYF.

The chain carries TRBV7-2 and TRBJ1-2, with a weak D call TRBD1 (5 bases). CDR1 is SGHTA, CDR2 FQGNSA, per germline. This CDR3 is built from 15 residues. The germline V and J ends were trimmed by 0 bases and 2 bases, with 10 bases remaining between them. The chain's CDR3 is CASSLAAGENYGYTF. CDR3 bases: TGTGCCAGCAGCTTAGCGGCGGGGGAGAACTATGGCTACACCTTC.

The chain joins TRBV5-1 to TRBJ2-1, with a possible D match to TRBD1 (5 bases). The length of the CDR3 is 14 residues. V was cut by 0 bases and J by 6 bases, with 10 bases left in between. Germline V lookup: CDR1 SGHRS, CDR2 YFSETQ. The CDR3 DNA follows: TGCGCCAGCAGCTTGGGGACCCAGGGCAATGAGCAGTTCTTC. This gives the protein CASSLGTQGNEQFF.

The count of this clone is one. The J gene is TRBJ2-5, the V gene TRBV23-1; 7 bases are shared with TRBD1. TRBV23-1 falls under the ORF class, with uncertain function. V gave up 0 bases and J gave up 5 bases; unmatched junction bases: 6. This CDR3 contains 15 residues. CDR3 DNA: TGCGCCAGCAGTCAATCGAAGGGGGCGGTGGAGACCCAGTACTTC. It is translated as CASSQSKGAVETQYF.